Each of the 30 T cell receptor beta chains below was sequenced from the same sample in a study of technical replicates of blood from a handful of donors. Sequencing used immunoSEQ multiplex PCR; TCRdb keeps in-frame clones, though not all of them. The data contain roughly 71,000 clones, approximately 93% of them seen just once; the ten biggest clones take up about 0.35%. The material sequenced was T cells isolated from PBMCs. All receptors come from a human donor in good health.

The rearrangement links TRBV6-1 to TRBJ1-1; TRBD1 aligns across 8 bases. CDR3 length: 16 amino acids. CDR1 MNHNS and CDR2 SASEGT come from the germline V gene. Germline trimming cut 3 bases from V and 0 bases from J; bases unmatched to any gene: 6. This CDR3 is CASSDWTGSMNTEAFF. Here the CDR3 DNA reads TGTGCCAGCAGTGATTGGACAGGGAGTATGAACACTGAAGCTTTCTTT.

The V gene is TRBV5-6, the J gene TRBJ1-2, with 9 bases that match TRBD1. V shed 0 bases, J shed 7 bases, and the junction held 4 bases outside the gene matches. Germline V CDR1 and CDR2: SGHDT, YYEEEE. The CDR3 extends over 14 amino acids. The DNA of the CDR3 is TGTGCCAGCAGCTTGGTAGGACAGGGGTCTGGCTACACCTTC. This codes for CASSLVGQGSGYTF.

The CDR3 sequence: CASSEARDTNTGELFF. The CDR3 DNA is TGTGCCAGCAGTGAAGCGAGGGACACGAACACCGGGGAGCTGTTTTTT. The chain employs TRBV6-1 and TRBJ2-2; D perhaps matches TRBD1 (6 bases). This CDR3 is 16 amino acids long. V gave up 0 bases and J gave up 0 bases, with 8 bases separating them. In germline, CDR1 is MNHNS, CDR2 SASEGT.

The chain's CDR3 is CASSMRGTTYGYTF. The CDR3 DNA reads TGTGCCAGTAGTATGCGAGGTACCACCTATGGCTACACCTTC. This chain links TRBV19 with TRBJ1-2; the D is unclear. V was shortened by 3 bases and J by 4 bases, with 12 bases between the two germline ends. This CDR3 spans 14 amino acids. Germline CDR1 and CDR2: LNHDA and SQIVND (reference sequence).

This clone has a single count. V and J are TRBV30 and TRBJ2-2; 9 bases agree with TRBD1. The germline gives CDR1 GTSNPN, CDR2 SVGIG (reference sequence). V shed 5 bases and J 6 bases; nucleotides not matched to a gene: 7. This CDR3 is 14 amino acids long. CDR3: CAWPGQGLPGELFF. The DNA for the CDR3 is TGTGCCTGGCCGGGACAGGGTCTTCCCGGGGAGCTGTTTTTT.

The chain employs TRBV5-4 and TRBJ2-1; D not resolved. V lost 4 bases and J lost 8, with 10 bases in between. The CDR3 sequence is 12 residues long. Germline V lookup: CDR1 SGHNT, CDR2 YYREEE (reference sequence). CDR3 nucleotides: TGTGCCAGCAGCCACTCAAACTATGAGCAGTTCTTC. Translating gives CASSHSNYEQFF.

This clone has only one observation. The CDR3 reads CASSEGDYTF. The CDR3 DNA is TGTGCCAGCAGTGAAGGAGACTACACCTTC. The J gene is TRBJ1-2, the V gene TRBV2, with no clear D. Germline lookup yields CDR1 SNHLY and CDR2 FYNNEI. The CDR3 consists of 10 residues. Deletions cut 1 base from V and 10 bases from J, with 4 bases between.

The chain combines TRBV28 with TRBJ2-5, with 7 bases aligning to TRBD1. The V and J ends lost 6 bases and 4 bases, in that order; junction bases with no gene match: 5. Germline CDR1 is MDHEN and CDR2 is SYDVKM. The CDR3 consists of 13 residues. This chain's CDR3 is CASSLGGRETQYF. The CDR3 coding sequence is TGTGCCAGCAGCCTAGGGGGCAGAGAGACCCAGTACTTC.

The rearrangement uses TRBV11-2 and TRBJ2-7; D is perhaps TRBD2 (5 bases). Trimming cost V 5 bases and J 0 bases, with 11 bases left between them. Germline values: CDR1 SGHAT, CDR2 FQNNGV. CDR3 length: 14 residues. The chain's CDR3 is CASSRRTGSYEQYF. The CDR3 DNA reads TGTGCCAGCAGCCGACGGACTGGCTCCTACGAGCAGTACTTC.

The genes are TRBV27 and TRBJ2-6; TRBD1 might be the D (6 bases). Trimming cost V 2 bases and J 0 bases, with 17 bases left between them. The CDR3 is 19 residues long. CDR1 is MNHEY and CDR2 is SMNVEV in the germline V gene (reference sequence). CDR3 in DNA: TGTGCCAGCAGTTTAAAGCCCGGACAGCTGGGCTCTGGGGCCAACGTCCTGACTTTC. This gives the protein CASSLKPGQLGSGANVLTF.

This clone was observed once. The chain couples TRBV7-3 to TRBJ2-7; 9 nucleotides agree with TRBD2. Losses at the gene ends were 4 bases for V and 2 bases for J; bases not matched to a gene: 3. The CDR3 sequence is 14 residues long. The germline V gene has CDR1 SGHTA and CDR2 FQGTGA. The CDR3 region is CASSSAGGPYEQYF. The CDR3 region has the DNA TGTGCCAGCAGCTCAGCGGGAGGCCCCTACGAGCAGTACTTC. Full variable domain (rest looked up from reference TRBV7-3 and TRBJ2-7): GAGVSQTPSNKVTEKGKYVELRCDPISGHTALYWYRQSLGQGPEFLIYFQGTGAADDSGLPNDRFFAVRPEGSVSTLKIQRTERGDSAVYLCASSSAGGPYEQYFGPGTRLTVT.

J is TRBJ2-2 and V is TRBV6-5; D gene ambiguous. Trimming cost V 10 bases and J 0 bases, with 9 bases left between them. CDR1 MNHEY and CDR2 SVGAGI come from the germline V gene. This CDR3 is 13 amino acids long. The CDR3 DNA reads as TGTGCCACCTACTCTCCGAACACCGGGGAGCTGTTTTTT. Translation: CATYSPNTGELFF.

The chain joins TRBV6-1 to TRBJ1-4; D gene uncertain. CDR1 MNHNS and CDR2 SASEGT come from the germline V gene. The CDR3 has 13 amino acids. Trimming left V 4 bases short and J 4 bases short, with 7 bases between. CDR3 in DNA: TGTGCCAGCAGTGTCAGTCTTAATGAAAAACTGTTTTTT. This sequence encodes CASSVSLNEKLFF.

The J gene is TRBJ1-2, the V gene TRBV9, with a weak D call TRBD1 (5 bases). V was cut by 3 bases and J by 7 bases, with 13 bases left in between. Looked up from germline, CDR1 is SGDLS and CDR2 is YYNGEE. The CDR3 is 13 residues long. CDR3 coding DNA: TGTGCCAGCAGCGAAGGCGGGGGTAGTGGCTACACCTTC. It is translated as CASSEGGGSGYTF. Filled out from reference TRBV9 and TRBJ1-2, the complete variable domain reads DSGVTQTPKHLITATGQRVTLRCSPRSGDLSVYWYQQSLDQGLQFLIQYYNGEERAKGNILERFSAQQFPDLHSELNLSSLELGDSALYFCASSEGGGSGYTFGSGTRLTVV.

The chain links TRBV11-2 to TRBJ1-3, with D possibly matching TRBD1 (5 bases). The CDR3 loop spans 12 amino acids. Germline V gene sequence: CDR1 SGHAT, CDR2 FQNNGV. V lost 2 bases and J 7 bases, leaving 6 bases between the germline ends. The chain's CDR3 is CASSLKGNTIYF. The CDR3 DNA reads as TGTGCCAGCAGCTTAAAGGGGAACACCATATATTTT.

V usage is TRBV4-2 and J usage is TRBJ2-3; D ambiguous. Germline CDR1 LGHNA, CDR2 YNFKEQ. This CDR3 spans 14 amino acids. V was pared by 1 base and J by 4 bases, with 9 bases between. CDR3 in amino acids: CASSQVAEADTQYF. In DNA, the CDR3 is TGTGCCAGCAGCCAAGTGGCAGAGGCAGATACGCAGTATTTT.

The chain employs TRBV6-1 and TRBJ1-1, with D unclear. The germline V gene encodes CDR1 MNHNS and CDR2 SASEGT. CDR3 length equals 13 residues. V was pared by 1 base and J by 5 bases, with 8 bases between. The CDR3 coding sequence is TGTGCCAGCAGTGAAGTAAGAGGGACTGAAGCTTTCTTT. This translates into CASSEVRGTEAFF.

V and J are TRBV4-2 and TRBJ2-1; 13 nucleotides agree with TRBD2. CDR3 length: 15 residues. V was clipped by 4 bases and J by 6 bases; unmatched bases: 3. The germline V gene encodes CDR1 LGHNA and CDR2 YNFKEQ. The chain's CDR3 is CASSRGLAGLNEQFF. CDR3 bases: TGTGCCAGCAGCCGGGGACTAGCGGGGCTCAATGAGCAGTTCTTC.

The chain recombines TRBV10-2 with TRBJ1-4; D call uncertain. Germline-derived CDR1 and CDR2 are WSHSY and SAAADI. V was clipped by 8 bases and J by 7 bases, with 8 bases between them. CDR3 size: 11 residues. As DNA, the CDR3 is TGCGCCAGCTTTAACGGTGAAAAACTGTTTTTT. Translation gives CASFNGEKLFF.

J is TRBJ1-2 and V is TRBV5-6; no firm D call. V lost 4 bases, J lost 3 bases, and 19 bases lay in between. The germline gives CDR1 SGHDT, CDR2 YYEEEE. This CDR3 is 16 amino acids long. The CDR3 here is CASSPSTGPLDYGYTF. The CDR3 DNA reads TGTGCCAGCAGCCCTTCGACTGGCCCATTGGACTATGGCTACACCTTC.

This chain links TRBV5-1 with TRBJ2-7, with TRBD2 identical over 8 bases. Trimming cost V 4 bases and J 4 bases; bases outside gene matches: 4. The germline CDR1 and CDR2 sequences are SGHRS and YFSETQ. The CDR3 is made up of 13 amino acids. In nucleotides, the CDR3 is TGCGCCAGCAGCCCGGGGGGGGTATACGAGCAGTACTTC. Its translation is CASSPGGVYEQYF.

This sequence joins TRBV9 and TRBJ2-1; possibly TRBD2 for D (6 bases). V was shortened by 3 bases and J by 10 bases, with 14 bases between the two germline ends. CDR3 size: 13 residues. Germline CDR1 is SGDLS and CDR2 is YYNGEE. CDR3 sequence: CASSGPSGLEQFF. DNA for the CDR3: TGTGCCAGCAGCGGCCCCAGCGGGCTAGAGCAGTTCTTC.

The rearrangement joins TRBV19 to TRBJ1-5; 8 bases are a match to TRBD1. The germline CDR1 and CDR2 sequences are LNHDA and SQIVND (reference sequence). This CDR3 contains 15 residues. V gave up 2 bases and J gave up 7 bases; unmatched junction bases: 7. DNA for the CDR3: TGTGCCAGTAGTATAAGTAGGACAGGGAAACAGCCCCAGCATTTT. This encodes CASSISRTGKQPQHF.

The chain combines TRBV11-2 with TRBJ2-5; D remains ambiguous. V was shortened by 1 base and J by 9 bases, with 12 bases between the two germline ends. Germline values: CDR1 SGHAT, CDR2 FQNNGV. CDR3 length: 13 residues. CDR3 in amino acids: CASSLVSSSPQYF. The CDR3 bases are TGTGCCAGCAGCTTAGTTAGCAGTTCCCCCCAGTACTTC.

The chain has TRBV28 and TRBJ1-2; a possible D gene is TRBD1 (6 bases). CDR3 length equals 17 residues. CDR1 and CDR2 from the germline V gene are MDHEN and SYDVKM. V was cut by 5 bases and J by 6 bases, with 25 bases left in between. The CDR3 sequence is CASSPAGTPTMDDGYTF. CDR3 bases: TGTGCCAGCAGTCCGGCCGGGACACCCACCATGGACGATGGCTACACCTTC.

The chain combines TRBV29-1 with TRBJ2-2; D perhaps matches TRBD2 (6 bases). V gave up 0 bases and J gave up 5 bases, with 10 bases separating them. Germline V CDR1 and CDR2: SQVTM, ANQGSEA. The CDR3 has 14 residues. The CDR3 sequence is CSVEEAGGTGELFF. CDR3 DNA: TGCAGCGTTGAAGAGGCAGGAGGGACCGGGGAGCTGTTTTTT.

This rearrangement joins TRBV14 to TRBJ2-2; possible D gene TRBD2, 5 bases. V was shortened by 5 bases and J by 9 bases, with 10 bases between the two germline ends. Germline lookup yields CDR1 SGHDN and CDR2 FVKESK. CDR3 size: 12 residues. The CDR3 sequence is CASSVGGRELFF. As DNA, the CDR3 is TGTGCCAGCAGCGTCGGAGGAAGGGAGCTGTTTTTT.

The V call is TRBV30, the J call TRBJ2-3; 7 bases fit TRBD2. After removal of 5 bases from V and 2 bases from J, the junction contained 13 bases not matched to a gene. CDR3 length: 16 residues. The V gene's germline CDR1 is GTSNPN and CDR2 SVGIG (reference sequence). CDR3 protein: CAWYNGGRGNTDTQYF. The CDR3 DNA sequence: TGTGCCTGGTACAATGGAGGGCGGGGGAACACAGATACGCAGTATTTT.

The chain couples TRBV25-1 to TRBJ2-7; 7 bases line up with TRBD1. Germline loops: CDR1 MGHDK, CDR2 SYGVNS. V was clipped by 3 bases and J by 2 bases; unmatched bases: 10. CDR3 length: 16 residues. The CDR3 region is CASSELPPTGAYEQYF. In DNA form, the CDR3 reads TGTGCCAGCAGTGAGCTCCCTCCTACAGGGGCCTACGAGCAGTACTTC.

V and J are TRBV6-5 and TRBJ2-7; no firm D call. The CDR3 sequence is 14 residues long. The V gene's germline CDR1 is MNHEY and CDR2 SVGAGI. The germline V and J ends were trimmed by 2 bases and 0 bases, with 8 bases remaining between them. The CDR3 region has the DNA TGTGCCAGCAGTTACAAGCCTTACTCCTACGAGCAGTACTTC. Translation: CASSYKPYSYEQYF.